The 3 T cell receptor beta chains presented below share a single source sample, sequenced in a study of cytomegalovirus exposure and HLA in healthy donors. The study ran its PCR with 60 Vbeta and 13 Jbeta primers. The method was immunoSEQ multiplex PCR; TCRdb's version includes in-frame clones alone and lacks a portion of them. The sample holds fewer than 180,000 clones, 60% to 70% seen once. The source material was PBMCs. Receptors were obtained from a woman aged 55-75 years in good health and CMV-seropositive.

CDR3 DNA: TGTGCCAGCAGCCCTCAGGGCAGTGGGGACACTGAAGCTTTCTTT. Translating gives CASSPQGSGDTEAFF. The chain has TRBV5-5 and TRBJ1-1; tentatively, D is TRBD1 (5 bases). Trimming left V 4 bases short and J 3 bases short, with 16 bases between. The CDR3 has 15 amino acids. From germline, CDR1 is SGHKS and CDR2 YYEKEE (reference sequence). Complete variable domain (other parts from reference TRBV5-5 and TRBJ1-1): DAGVTQSPTHLIKTRGQQVTLRCSPISGHKSVSWYQQVLGQGPQFIFQYYEKEERGRGNFPDRFSARQFPNYSSELNVNALLLGDSALYLCASSPQGSGDTEAFFGQGTRLTVV.

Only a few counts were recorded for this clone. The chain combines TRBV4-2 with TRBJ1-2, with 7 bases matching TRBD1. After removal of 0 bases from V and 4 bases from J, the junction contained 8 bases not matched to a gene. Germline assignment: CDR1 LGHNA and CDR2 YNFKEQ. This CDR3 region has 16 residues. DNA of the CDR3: TGTGCCAGCAGCCAAGATAGAACGAGGGGGCCCTATGGCTACACCTTC. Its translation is CASSQDRTRGPYGYTF.

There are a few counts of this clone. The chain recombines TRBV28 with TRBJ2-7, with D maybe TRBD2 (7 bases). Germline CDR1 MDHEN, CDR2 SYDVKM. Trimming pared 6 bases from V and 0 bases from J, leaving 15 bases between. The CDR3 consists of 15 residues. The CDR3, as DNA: TGTGCCAGCAGACCCTTCGGGGGGCTCTCCTACGAGCAGTACTTC. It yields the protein CASRPFGGLSYEQYF.